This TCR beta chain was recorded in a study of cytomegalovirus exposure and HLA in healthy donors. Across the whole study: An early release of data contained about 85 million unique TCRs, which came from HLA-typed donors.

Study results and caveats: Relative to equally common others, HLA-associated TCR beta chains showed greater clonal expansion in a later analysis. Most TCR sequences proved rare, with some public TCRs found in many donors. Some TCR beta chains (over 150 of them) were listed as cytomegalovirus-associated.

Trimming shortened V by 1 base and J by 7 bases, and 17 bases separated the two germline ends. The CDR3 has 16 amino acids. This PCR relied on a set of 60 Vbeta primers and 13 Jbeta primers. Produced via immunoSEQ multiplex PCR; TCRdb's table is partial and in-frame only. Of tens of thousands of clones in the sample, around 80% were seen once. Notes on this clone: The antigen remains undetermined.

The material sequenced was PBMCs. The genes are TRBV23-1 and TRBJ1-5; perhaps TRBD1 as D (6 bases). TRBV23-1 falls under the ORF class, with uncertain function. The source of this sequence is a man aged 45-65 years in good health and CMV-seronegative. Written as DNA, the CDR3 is TGCGCCAGCAGTCAATTAAAACGACAGGTTAGCCAGCCCCAGCATTTT. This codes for CASSQLKRQVSQPQHF.